This T cell receptor (beta chain) was identified in a study of identical twins. TCRdb passed the 5' RACE reads through MiXCR, listing each CDR3 protein once. The data contain approximately 230,000 distinct CDR3 sequences, over 11% of them seen just once; the ten biggest clones take up approximately 9.3%. The V and J ends lost 7 bases and 15 bases, in that order; junction bases with no gene match: 18. The length of the CDR3 is 15 residues. In regard to this clonotype: Its antigen is currently unknown.

Findings of the study overall: Invariant MAIT and iNKT cells are populations that could partly confound zero-insertion analyses. The study found that models underestimated out-of-frame TCR alpha sharing in monozygotic twins. Out-of-frame alpha sequences common to twins exhibited a surplus of low generation probability. Sequences that were beta out-of-frame showed weaker excess twin sharing.

The chain carries TRBV12-3 or TRBV12-4 and TRBJ2-1; TRBD2 agrees at 10 bases. The sequence derives from a woman aged 18-29 years in good health. Sample: memory (CD45RO+) T cells sorted from blood. CDR3 residues: CASTEGLAGAPGRFF. The CDR3 nucleotides read TGTGCCAGCACTGAGGGTCTAGCGGGGGCCCCGGGGCGGTTCTTC.